The 3 T cell receptor beta chains below come from one sample, sequenced in a study of chemoradiotherapy in HPV16-positive cancers. Assay used: immunoSEQ multiplex PCR; TCRdb lists only in-frame clones, some missing. This sample has about 67,000 clones, with roughly 86% found just once. The input for sequencing was blood, taken from a patient who underwent chemoradiotherapy. Source of these receptors: a human donor with HPV-associated anogenital cancer.

The J gene is TRBJ1-3, the V gene TRBV27; D gene uncertain. Germline CDR1 is MNHEY and CDR2 is SMNVEV (reference sequence). The CDR3 is 14 amino acids. Trimming took 5 bases from V and 1 from J, leaving 9 bases between them. DNA of the CDR3: TGTGCCAGCAGTGAAAGAATGTCTGGAAACACCATATATTTT. Translated, it gives CASSERMSGNTIYF.

The table lists this clone with a count of one. The chain employs TRBV21-1 and TRBJ1-1. TRBV21-1 is assigned pseudogene status. The CDR3 runs to 11 residues. CDR3 nucleotides: TGTGCCAGCAGCCCTCGCACTGAAGCTTTCTTT. This codes for CASSPRTEAFF.

This sequence joins TRBV7-9 and TRBJ2-7; 7 nucleotides line up with TRBD1. V lost 6 bases and J lost 0; bases outside the gene matches: 14. Germline loops: CDR1 SEHNR, CDR2 FQNEAQ (reference sequence). The CDR3 sequence is 17 residues long. The CDR3 reads CASRYGIEQGTSYEQYF. The DNA of the CDR3 is TGTGCCAGCAGGTACGGGATTGAACAGGGGACCTCCTACGAGCAGTACTTC.